A single sample gave rise to the 13 T cell receptor beta chains below, sequenced in a study of CD8+ T cells in alopecia areata (dated 2018 in TCRdb). Libraries were built with the immunoSEQ multiplex PCR assay. RNA was extracted from all samples and reverse transcribed into cDNA as template for TCR sequencing. Not all clones reach the TCRdb copy of this immuneACCESS table, which keeps in-frame sequences only. Checked studies attribute under half of the gap to unresolved V genes and leave the rest unexplained. This sample is represented by 150,000 to 200,000 clones; about three fifths of them were singletons. The ten largest account for 15% to 20% of the sample. This specimen's treatment or condition label, per the study, means: oral pan-JAK inhibitor, 5-10 mg twice daily. Source: CD4+ T cells sorted from blood, taken at approximately week 60, from a patient treated with tofacitinib. The receptors derive from a human donor with alopecia areata.

This clone was found a few times. The genes are TRBV18 and TRBJ1-1; 9 nucleotides align to TRBD1. Germline V CDR1 and CDR2: KGHSH, LQKENI. CDR3 length: 12 residues. Unmatched junction bases numbered 1, after V lost 4 bases and J lost 7 bases. The CDR3 region is CASSRDRVEAFF. Here the CDR3 DNA reads TGTGCCAGCTCACGGGACAGGGTTGAAGCTTTCTTT.

The rearrangement joins TRBV27 to TRBJ2-3; 8 bases agree with TRBD1. Unmatched junction bases numbered 2, after V lost 5 bases and J lost 4 bases. The CDR3 extends over 13 amino acids. Per germline, CDR1 MNHEY and CDR2 SMNVEV (reference sequence). The DNA for the CDR3 is TGTGCCAGCAGTCCGACAGGGGCAGATACGCAGTATTTT. Its protein product is CASSPTGADTQYF.

The rearrangement links TRBV2 to TRBJ2-3, with 8 nucleotides matching TRBD2. The CDR3 has 14 amino acids. From germline, CDR1 is SNHLY and CDR2 FYNNEI. J lost 4 bases, V lost 7 bases, and 7 bases had no gene match. The CDR3, as DNA: TGTGCCAGCAAATTCGGGGGGGCTTCAGATACGCAGTATTTT. It is translated as CASKFGGASDTQYF.

This clone showed up just a few times. The V and J genes are TRBV7-8 and TRBJ1-5; tentatively, D is TRBD1 (5 bases). This CDR3 contains 15 residues. The V end was cut by 4 bases, the J end by 0 bases, with 10 bases between. The germline gives CDR1 SGHVS, CDR2 FQNEAQ. The CDR3 bases are TGTGCCAGCAGCTCCGGGGCGTCTAGCAATCAGCCCCAGCATTTT. Translated, it gives CASSSGASSNQPQHF.

As to this clone: Different DNA sequences within this sample yield the same CDR3. The rearrangement joins TRBV5-1 to TRBJ2-3; D gene uncertain. CDR3 length equals 11 residues. Germline CDR1 and CDR2: SGHRS and YFSETQ. V lost 1 base, J lost 6 bases, and 3 bases lay in between. CDR3 nucleotide sequence: TGCGCCAGCAGCTTGACGGATACGCAGTATTTT. Amino acid sequence: CASSLTDTQYF.

This clone occurred a few times. In DNA form, the CDR3 reads TGCGCCAGCAGCCAAGACGACAGGGGGGGCTACGAGCAGTACTTC. Amino acids: CASSQDDRGGYEQYF. This sequence joins TRBV4-1 and TRBJ2-7, with 9 nucleotides matching TRBD1. Germline assignment: CDR1 MGHRA and CDR2 YSYEKL. V shed 0 bases and J 3 bases; nucleotides not matched to a gene: 3. The length of the CDR3 is 15 residues.

The DNA of the CDR3 is TGTGCCACCAGCAGGGGACAGGGCACAGAGACCCAGTACTTC. It codes for CATSRGQGTETQYF. The V call is TRBV15, the J call TRBJ2-5, with 9 bases matching TRBD1. This CDR3 has 14 residues. With 3 bases clipped from V and 4 bases from J, the junction kept 3 bases outside the gene matches. The V gene's germline CDR1 is LNHNV and CDR2 YYDKDF (reference sequence).

The sample holds a few counts of this clone. The CDR3 spells CAWSVGRTGGKEGFF. DNA of the CDR3: TGTGCCTGGAGTGTTGGGAGGACAGGGGGTAAAGAGGGTTTCTTT. This sequence joins TRBV30 and TRBJ1-1; 10 positions match TRBD1. The germline V gene encodes CDR1 GTSNPN and CDR2 SVGIG (reference sequence). The length of the CDR3 is 15 residues. The trim removed 0 bases at V and 13 bases at J, leaving 14 bases unmatched.

This clone was recorded a few times. The rearrangement joins TRBV11-2 to TRBJ1-2; 8 nucleotides align to TRBD1. V was pared by 4 bases and J by 3 bases, with 7 bases of the junction left unmatched. The CDR3 sequence is 15 residues long. The germline V gene has CDR1 SGHAT and CDR2 FQNNGV. The CDR3 here is CASSWTGTRDYGYTF. CDR3 DNA sequence: TGTGCCAGCAGCTGGACAGGGACCCGTGACTATGGCTACACCTTC. Together with reference TRBV11-2 and TRBJ1-2, the CDR3 gives the full variable domain: EAGVAQSPRYKIIEKRQSVAFWCNPISGHATLYWYQQILGQGPKLLIQFQNNGVVDDSQLPKDRFSAERLKGVDSTLKIQPAKLEDSAVYLCASSWTGTRDYGYTFGSGTRLTVV.

The chain carries TRBV19 and TRBJ1-1, with a possible D match to TRBD1 (6 bases). Germline V lookup: CDR1 LNHDA, CDR2 SQIVND (reference sequence). V was shortened by 3 bases and J by 6 bases, with 17 bases between the two germline ends. CDR3 length equals 15 residues. The CDR3 coding sequence is TGTGCCAGTAGTATCACAAACTTACAGGGCGCTGAAGCTTTCTTT. Its translation: CASSITNLQGAEAFF.

The rearrangement joins TRBV30 to TRBJ2-7, with 9 bases aligning to TRBD1. V shed 2 bases, J shed 0 bases, and the junction held 5 bases outside the gene matches. The CDR3 spans 15 residues. Germline assignment: CDR1 GTSNPN and CDR2 SVGIG (reference sequence). In DNA form, the CDR3 reads TGTGCCTGGAGTACACAGGGGGCGATCTCCTACGAGCAGTACTTC. It yields the protein CAWSTQGAISYEQYF.

The rearrangement uses TRBV27 and TRBJ2-7, with D unclear. The ends were cut back, 6 bases at V and 4 bases at J, with 16 bases in the middle. The germline V gene encodes CDR1 MNHEY and CDR2 SMNVEV (reference sequence). This CDR3 contains 14 residues. CDR3 nucleotides: TGTGCCAGCAGCCCCCAACCTTACACTTACGAGCAGTACTTC. Translating gives CASSPQPYTYEQYF.

The rearrangement joins TRBV15 to TRBJ2-5; D gene unclear. Germline values: CDR1 LNHNV, CDR2 YYDKDF (reference sequence). The germline V and J ends were trimmed by 1 base and 0 bases, with 9 bases remaining between them. The CDR3 has 15 residues. CDR3 in DNA: TGTGCCACCAGCAGAGGTAGTCTCAACCAAGAGACCCAGTACTTC. Its protein product is CATSRGSLNQETQYF.